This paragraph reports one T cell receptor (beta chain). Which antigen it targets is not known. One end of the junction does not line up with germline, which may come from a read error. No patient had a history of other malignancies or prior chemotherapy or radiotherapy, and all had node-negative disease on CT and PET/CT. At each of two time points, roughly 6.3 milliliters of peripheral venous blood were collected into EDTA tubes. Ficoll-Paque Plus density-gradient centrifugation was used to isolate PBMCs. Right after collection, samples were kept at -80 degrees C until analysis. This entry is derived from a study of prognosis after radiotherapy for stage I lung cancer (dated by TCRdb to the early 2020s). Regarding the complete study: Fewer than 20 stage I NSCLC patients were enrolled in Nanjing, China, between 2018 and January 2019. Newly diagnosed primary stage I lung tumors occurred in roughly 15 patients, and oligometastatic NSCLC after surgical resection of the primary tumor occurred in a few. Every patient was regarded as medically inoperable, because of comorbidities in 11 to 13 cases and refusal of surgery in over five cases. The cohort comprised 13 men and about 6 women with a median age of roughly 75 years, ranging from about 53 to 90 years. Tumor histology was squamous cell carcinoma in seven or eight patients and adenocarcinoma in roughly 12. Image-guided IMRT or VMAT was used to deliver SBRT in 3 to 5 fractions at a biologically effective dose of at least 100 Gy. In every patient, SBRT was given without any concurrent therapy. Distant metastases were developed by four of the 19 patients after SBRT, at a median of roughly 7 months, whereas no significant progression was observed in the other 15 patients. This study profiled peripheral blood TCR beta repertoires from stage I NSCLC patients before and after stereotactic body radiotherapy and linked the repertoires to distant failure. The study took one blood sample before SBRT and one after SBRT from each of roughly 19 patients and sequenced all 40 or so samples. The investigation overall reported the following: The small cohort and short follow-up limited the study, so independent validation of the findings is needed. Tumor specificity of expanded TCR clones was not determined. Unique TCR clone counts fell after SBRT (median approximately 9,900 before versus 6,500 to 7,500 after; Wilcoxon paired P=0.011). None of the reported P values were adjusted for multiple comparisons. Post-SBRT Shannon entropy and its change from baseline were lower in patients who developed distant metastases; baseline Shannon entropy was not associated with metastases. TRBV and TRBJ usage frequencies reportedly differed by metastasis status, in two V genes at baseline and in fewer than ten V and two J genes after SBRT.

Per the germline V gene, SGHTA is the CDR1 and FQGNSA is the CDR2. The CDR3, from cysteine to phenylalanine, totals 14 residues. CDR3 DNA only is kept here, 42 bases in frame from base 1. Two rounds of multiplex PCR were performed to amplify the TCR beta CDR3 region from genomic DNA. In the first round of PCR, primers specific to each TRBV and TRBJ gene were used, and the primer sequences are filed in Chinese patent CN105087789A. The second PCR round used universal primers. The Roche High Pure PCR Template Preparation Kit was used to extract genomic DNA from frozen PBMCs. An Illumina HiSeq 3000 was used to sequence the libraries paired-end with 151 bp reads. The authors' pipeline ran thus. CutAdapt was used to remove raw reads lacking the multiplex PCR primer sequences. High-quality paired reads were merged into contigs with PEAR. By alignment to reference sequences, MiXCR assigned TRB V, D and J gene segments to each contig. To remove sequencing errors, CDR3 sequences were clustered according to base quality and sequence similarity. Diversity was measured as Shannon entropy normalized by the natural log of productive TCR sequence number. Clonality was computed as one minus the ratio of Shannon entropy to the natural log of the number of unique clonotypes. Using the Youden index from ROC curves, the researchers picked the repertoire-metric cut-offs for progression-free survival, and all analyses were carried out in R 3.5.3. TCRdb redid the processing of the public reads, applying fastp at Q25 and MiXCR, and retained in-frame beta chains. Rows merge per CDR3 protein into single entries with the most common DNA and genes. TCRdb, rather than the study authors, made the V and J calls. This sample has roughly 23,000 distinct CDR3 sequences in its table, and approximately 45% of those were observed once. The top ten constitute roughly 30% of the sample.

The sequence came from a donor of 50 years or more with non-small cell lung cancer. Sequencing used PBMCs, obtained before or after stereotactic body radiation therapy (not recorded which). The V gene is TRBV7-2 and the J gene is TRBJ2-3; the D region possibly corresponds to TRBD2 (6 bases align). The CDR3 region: CASTLGGGADTQYF. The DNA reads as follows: TGTGCCAGCACCTTAGGAGGAGGGGCAGATACGCAGTATTTT.